These 10 T cell receptor beta chains share one sample of origin, sequenced in a study of CD4 T cells in relation to SARS-CoV-2 and coronaviruses. What these receptors recognize is not known. CD4+ T cells from unexposed donors were obtained before the COVID-19 pandemic (2011-2018). CD4+ T cells were isolated from the cells after 10 days of culture. Here immunoSEQ multiplex PCR was the method, and the copy in TCRdb shows in-frame clones only, minus some. The sample shows roughly 12,000 clones, about 72% of them seen only once. Input material: CD4+ T cells from PBMCs, cultured in vitro. The origin of the receptors is a human donor in good health.

The rearrangement uses TRBV5-4 and TRBJ1-1, with 8 nucleotides matching TRBD1. CDR1 and CDR2 from the germline V gene are SGHNT and YYREEE (reference sequence). CDR3 length equals 16 residues. J gave up 1 base and V 0 bases, and 5 bases lay outside the gene matches. As DNA, the CDR3 is TGTGCCAGCAGCTTGGCTGTTCAGGGGGCGAACACTGAAGCTTTCTTT. Residues: CASSLAVQGANTEAFF.

V and J are TRBV24-1 and TRBJ2-7; D unclear. CDR3 size: 15 residues. Germline V gives CDR1 KGHDR, CDR2 SFDVKD. V was trimmed by 1 base and J by 0 bases, leaving 9 bases between them. CDR3 sequence (DNA): TGTGCCACCAGTGATTTATGCGACACCTCCTACGAGCAGTACTTC. This translates into CATSDLCDTSYEQYF.

The chain couples TRBV7-2 to TRBJ2-2, with D possibly being TRBD1 (6 bases). Germline lookup yields CDR1 SGHTA and CDR2 FQGNSA. CDR3 length: 16 amino acids. Trimming cost V 0 bases and J 1 base, with 9 bases left between them. This chain's CDR3 is CASSLATGLNTGELFF. For the CDR3, the DNA is TGTGCCAGCAGCTTAGCGACAGGTCTGAACACCGGGGAGCTGTTTTTT.

CDR3 nucleotides: TGTGCCTGGAGCATGGGGCCCTCCGGCGAAAAACTGTTTTTT. It specifies CAWSMGPSGEKLFF. This chain uses TRBV30 with TRBJ1-4, with D perhaps matching TRBD1 (5 bases). There are 14 residues in the CDR3. CDR1 is GTSNPN, CDR2 SVGIG, per germline (reference sequence). Trimming took off 3 bases at V and 8 bases at J, with 16 bases between the two ends.

This chain's CDR3 is CASKEAGETYEQYF. In nucleotides, the CDR3 is TGTGCCAGCAAAGAGGCGGGAGAGACCTACGAGCAGTACTTC. V gene TRBV28 combines with J gene TRBJ2-7; 7 bases agree with TRBD2. V shed 7 bases, J shed 2 bases, and the junction held 8 bases outside the gene matches. The V gene's germline CDR1 is MDHEN and CDR2 SYDVKM. The CDR3 loop spans 14 amino acids.

This sequence joins TRBV5-1 and TRBJ2-5; D is undetermined. From germline, CDR1 is SGHRS and CDR2 YFSETQ. The CDR3 has 13 residues. With 4 bases removed from V and 5 bases from J, the gap between germline ends came to 12 bases. Written as DNA, the CDR3 is TGCGCCAGCAGCAAAAGGGTGAGGGAGACCCAGTACTTC. The encoded protein is CASSKRVRETQYF. Filled out from reference TRBV5-1 and TRBJ2-5, the complete variable domain reads KAGVTQTPRYLIKTRGQQVTLSCSPISGHRSVSWYQQTPGQGLQFLFEYFSETQRNKGNFPGRFSGRQFSNSRSEMNVSTLELGDSALYLCASSKRVRETQYFGPGTRLLVL.

The rearrangement joins TRBV12-3 or TRBV12-4 to TRBJ2-2; D not resolved. Between the trimmed V and J ends, which lost 3 bases and 4 bases, there was a span of 6 bases. The CDR3 has 13 residues. CDR3 nucleotides: TGTGCCAGCAGTTTCGGCAGCACCGGGGAGCTGTTTTTT. Translating gives CASSFGSTGELFF.

This clone was seen more than once but under ten times. The chain recombines TRBV6-2 or TRBV6-3 with TRBJ1-1; the D is unclear. This CDR3 has 12 amino acids. Trimming removed 5 bases from V and 5 bases from J, with 9 bases in between. From germline, CDR1 is MNHEY and CDR2 SVGEGT. The CDR3 bases are TGTGCCAGCAGTCTTCACCGAACTGAAGCTTTCTTT. It codes for CASSLHRTEAFF.

This chain connects TRBV7-9 to TRBJ2-1; D unclear. CDR1 and CDR2 (germline): SEHNR, FQNEAQ (reference sequence). Trimming shortened V by 4 bases and J by 6 bases, and 10 bases separated the two germline ends. The length of the CDR3 is 13 residues. The DNA for the CDR3 is TGTGCCAGCAGCTACTCGGGTGGCAATGAGCAGTTCTTC. It is translated as CASSYSGGNEQFF.

The chain combines TRBV19 with TRBJ2-3; D perhaps matches TRBD2 (6 bases). CDR3 length equals 13 residues. Trimming removed 6 bases from V and 2 bases from J, with 9 bases in between. From germline, CDR1 is LNHDA and CDR2 SQIVND (reference sequence). CDR3 DNA sequence: TGTGCCAGTAGCCGGGAGTACACAGATACGCAGTATTTT. It codes for CASSREYTDTQYF.